The clone carrying this T cell receptor beta chain has at least ten counts. Germline V gene data show CDR1 as KGHDR and CDR2 as SFDVKD. The CDR3 is 17 residues long. The V end was cut by 3 bases, the J end by 7 bases, with 23 bases between. The sample originates from a study of T cells in Graves' hyperthyroidism and ophthalmopathy. Isolation of PBMCs was performed on around 9.7 ml fresh peripheral blood. It was RNA transcripts that yielded the amplified TCR beta CDR3 regions. In the first-round RT-PCR of the TCR CDR3, the HTBI primer set was used. TCRdb itself ran the multiplex PCR reads through MiXCR, one entry per CDR3 protein. Of 640,000 or so distinct CDR3 sequences listed, roughly 15% are singletons.

Sequencing was carried out using blood. The chain is built from TRBV24-1 and TRBJ2-5, with TRBD1 as a possible D gene (7 bases). This clonotype originated in a woman aged 40 to 50 with Graves' ophthalmopathy. In DNA, the CDR3 is TGTGCCACCAGTGATATACCGGGACCAACCCAGGGGGGGACCCAGTACTTC. This translates into CATSDIPGPTQGGTQYF.